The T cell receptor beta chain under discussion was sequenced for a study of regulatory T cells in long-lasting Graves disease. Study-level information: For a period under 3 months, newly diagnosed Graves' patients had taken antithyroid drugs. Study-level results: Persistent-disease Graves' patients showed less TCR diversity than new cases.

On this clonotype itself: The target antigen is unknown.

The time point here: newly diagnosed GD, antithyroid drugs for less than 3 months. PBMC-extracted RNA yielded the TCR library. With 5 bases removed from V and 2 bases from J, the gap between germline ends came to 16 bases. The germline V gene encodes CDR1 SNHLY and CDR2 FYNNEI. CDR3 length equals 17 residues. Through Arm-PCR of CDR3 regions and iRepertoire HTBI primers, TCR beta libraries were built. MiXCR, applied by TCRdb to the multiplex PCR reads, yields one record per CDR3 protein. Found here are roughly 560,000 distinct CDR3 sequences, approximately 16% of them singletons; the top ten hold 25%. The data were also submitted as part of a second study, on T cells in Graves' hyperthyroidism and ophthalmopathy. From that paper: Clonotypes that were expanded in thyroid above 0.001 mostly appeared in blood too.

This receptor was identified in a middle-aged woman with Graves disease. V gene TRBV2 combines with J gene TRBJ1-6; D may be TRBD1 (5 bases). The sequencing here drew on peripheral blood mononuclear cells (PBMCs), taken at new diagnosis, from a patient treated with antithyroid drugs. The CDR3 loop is CASSQGHLGTYNSPLHF. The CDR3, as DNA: TGTGCCAGCAGTCAGGGCCACCTAGGGACCTATAATTCACCCCTCCACTTT.